The 21 T cell receptor beta chains below all came from one sample that was sequenced in a study of shared clonotypes between healthy human individuals. The data were produced by immunoSEQ multiplex PCR, yet TCRdb's version contains in-frame clones alone and is incomplete. The repertoire consists of roughly 2 million clones, with about 95% occurring once and the leading ten covering 1% to 1.3%. Positively selected for CCR7, the CD45RO-negative cells used as naive CD8 cells excluded terminally differentiated effector memory CD45RA+ cells. The sample consisted of naive CD8+ T cells sorted from blood. These receptors were obtained from a man aged 18 to 29 in good health.

The V and J genes are TRBV27 and TRBJ2-7, with D tentatively TRBD2 (5 bases). Germline loops: CDR1 MNHEY, CDR2 SMNVEV (reference sequence). Between the trimmed V and J ends, which lost 5 bases and 5 bases, there was a span of 19 bases. CDR3 length equals 15 residues. The CDR3 sequence is CASSPQLGSLNEQYF. The CDR3 DNA reads as TGTGCCAGCAGTCCCCAGCTTGGGAGTTTGAACGAGCAGTACTTC.

The chain's CDR3 is CASSHGPYKDTEAFF. As DNA, the CDR3 is TGTGCCAGCAGTCACGGGCCGTACAAGGACACTGAAGCTTTCTTT. This chain uses TRBV28 with TRBJ1-1; no firm D call. There are 15 residues in the CDR3. CDR1 and CDR2 (germline): MDHEN, SYDVKM. V lost 5 bases to trimming and J lost 3 bases, with 16 bases between them.

V and J are TRBV11-2 and TRBJ2-7; D gene uncertain. This CDR3 has 13 residues. Deletions cut 5 bases from V and 2 bases from J, with 10 bases between. Germline V lookup: CDR1 SGHAT, CDR2 FQNNGV. The CDR3 protein is CASSRELTYEQYF. The CDR3, as DNA: TGTGCCAGCAGCCGCGAGTTGACCTACGAGCAGTACTTC.

This chain uses TRBV9 with TRBJ2-5; 16 bases are a match to TRBD2. Germline assignment: CDR1 SGDLS and CDR2 YYNGEE. The V gene end was trimmed by 4 bases and the J gene end by 4 bases; junction bases not matched to a gene: 7. This CDR3 has 17 residues. CDR3 sequence: CASSPGTSGRAVETQYF. CDR3 sequence (DNA): TGTGCCAGCAGCCCTGGGACTAGCGGGAGGGCCGTAGAGACCCAGTACTTC. Looking up the rest from reference TRBV9 and TRBJ2-5 gives the full variable domain: DSGVTQTPKHLITATGQRVTLRCSPRSGDLSVYWYQQSLDQGLQFLIQYYNGEERAKGNILERFSAQQFPDLHSELNLSSLELGDSALYFCASSPGTSGRAVETQYFGPGTRLLVL.

CDR3 DNA: TGTGCCAGCAGCCTATGGGGGGAGACCCAGTACTTC. Amino acids: CASSLWGETQYF. The chain employs TRBV7-9 and TRBJ2-5; D may be TRBD1 or TRBD2 (5 bases each). The CDR3 is 12 residues long. V lost 5 bases to trimming and J lost 5 bases, with 9 bases between them. Germline loops: CDR1 SEHNR, CDR2 FQNEAQ (reference sequence).

The rearrangement links TRBV15 to TRBJ2-1; 11 nucleotides align to TRBD2. Germline lookup yields CDR1 LNHNV and CDR2 YYDKDF (reference sequence). The CDR3 consists of 16 residues. V shed 3 bases, J shed 5 bases, and the junction held 6 bases outside the gene matches. This CDR3 is CATSRTSGNRDNEQFF. In DNA, the CDR3 is TGTGCCACCAGCAGGACTAGCGGGAATAGAGACAATGAGCAGTTCTTC.

The chain joins TRBV7-2 to TRBJ2-2; 7 bases align to TRBD2. The CDR3 has 16 residues. Germline trimming cut 4 bases from V and 0 bases from J; bases unmatched to any gene: 5. The germline V gene has CDR1 SGHTA and CDR2 FQGNSA. CDR3 DNA sequence: TGTGCCAGCAGCTCGGTCGGGGGGTCGAACACCGGGGAGCTGTTTTTT. Translated, it gives CASSSVGGSNTGELFF.

The rearrangement links TRBV28 to TRBJ1-5; 10 bases are a match to TRBD1. V lost 1 base, J lost 5 bases, and 2 bases stayed unmatched. The length of the CDR3 is 15 residues. Germline CDR1 and CDR2: MDHEN and SYDVKM. The CDR3 DNA is TGTGCCAGCAGTTTATCGGGACAGGGGTATCAGCCCCAGCATTTT. Amino acids: CASSLSGQGYQPQHF.

The chain employs TRBV4-1 and TRBJ2-3; TRBD2 matches 10 bases. Germline V lookup: CDR1 MGHRA, CDR2 YSYEKL. The CDR3 extends over 18 amino acids. Trimming removed 0 bases from V and 1 base from J; junction bases left unmatched: 7. CDR3: CASSQEERLAGGTDTQYF. The CDR3 DNA sequence: TGCGCCAGCAGCCAAGAGGAGCGCCTAGCGGGGGGCACAGATACGCAGTATTTT.

The chain combines TRBV13 with TRBJ1-3; D is ambiguous. The CDR3 runs 16 residues. V shed 4 bases and J shed 0 bases, with 13 bases lying between them. Germline V CDR1 and CDR2: PRHDT, FYEKMQ (reference sequence). DNA for the CDR3: TGTGCCAGCAGCTCCAGCGCTGAGGGCTCTGGAAACACCATATATTTT. Translating it yields CASSSSAEGSGNTIYF.

The chain combines TRBV30 with TRBJ1-1; TRBD1 might be the D (5 bases). Germline loops: CDR1 GTSNPN, CDR2 SVGIG (reference sequence). This CDR3 has 14 residues. V lost 4 bases, J lost 3 bases, and 15 bases lay in between. The CDR3 nucleotides read TGTGCCTGGACGTCGGCTGGGGGGTACACTGAAGCTTTCTTT. Amino acids: CAWTSAGGYTEAFF.

The chain couples TRBV5-1 to TRBJ1-1; D call uncertain. Germline CDR1 SGHRS, CDR2 YFSETQ. The CDR3 extends over 14 amino acids. V lost 6 bases to trimming and J lost 3 bases, with 15 bases between them. CDR3 coding DNA: TGCGCCAGCACCCTAAACCCGATGGACACTGAAGCTTTCTTT. This sequence encodes CASTLNPMDTEAFF.

The gene calls are TRBV1 and TRBJ2-3. TRBV1 is shown as a pseudogene. The CDR3 covers 16 residues. DNA of the CDR3: TGCACCAGCAGCCACCCGGGACCTTCTAGCACAGATACGCAGTATTTT. Translation: CTSSHPGPSSTDTQYF.

The chain uses TRBV27 and TRBJ2-3; D not resolved. Germline CDR1 is MNHEY and CDR2 is SMNVEV (reference sequence). With 5 bases removed from V and 6 bases from J, the gap between germline ends came to 24 bases. This CDR3 is built from 17 residues. The CDR3 sequence is CASSPGPGSGVVDTQYF. The CDR3 DNA reads TGTGCCAGCAGTCCCGGCCCAGGTTCCGGAGTCGTCGATACGCAGTATTTT.

The chain employs TRBV2 and TRBJ2-7; 12 bases align to TRBD1. V lost 4 bases to trimming and J lost 3 bases; unmatched junction nucleotides: 4. Germline lookup yields CDR1 SNHLY and CDR2 FYNNEI. This CDR3 has 15 amino acids. The CDR3: CASSGGTGGYYEQYF. Written as DNA, the CDR3 is TGTGCCAGCAGTGGAGGGACAGGGGGCTACTACGAGCAGTACTTC.

Of note for this clone: Other DNA variants within this sample encode the same CDR3. This chain links TRBV11-2 with TRBJ2-7, with 10 bases aligning to TRBD1. This CDR3 contains 16 residues. Germline lookup yields CDR1 SGHAT and CDR2 FQNNGV. With V trimmed by 3 bases and J by 4 bases, 9 bases remained unmatched. The CDR3 DNA reads as TGTGCCAGCAGCTTGGGCCCCGGGACAGGGGCTTACGAGCAGTACTTC. Translation: CASSLGPGTGAYEQYF.

The chain is built from TRBV5-1 and TRBJ2-5; the match to TRBD2 covers 14 bases. The CDR3 spans 16 residues. The germline CDR1 and CDR2 sequences are SGHRS and YFSETQ. V trimming: 5 bases; J trimming: 4 bases; junction bases outside the gene matches: 7. The CDR3 region has the DNA TGCGCCAGCAGTTCGACCGGACTAGCGGGAGGAGAGACCCAGTACTTC. This codes for CASSSTGLAGGETQYF. The full variable domain, its missing parts supplied by reference TRBV5-1 and TRBJ2-5, is KAGVTQTPRYLIKTRGQQVTLSCSPISGHRSVSWYQQTPGQGLQFLFEYFSETQRNKGNFPGRFSGRQFSNSRSEMNVSTLELGDSALYLCASSSTGLAGGETQYFGPGTRLLVL.

The chain joins TRBV6-1 to TRBJ1-4; D unresolved. CDR1 and CDR2 from the germline V gene are MNHNS and SASEGT. This CDR3 spans 16 amino acids. The V end lost 0 bases, the J end lost 5 bases, and 13 bases lay between the germline ends. DNA of the CDR3: TGTGCCAGCAGTGAAGCGGTGAATCCGGAAAATGAAAAACTGTTTTTT. It yields the protein CASSEAVNPENEKLFF.

The chain links TRBV5-6 to TRBJ2-7; a possible D gene is TRBD1 (6 bases). The CDR3 loop spans 15 amino acids. The germline V gene has CDR1 SGHDT and CDR2 YYEEEE. Trimming removed 3 bases at V and 7 bases at J, with 20 bases between. The CDR3 coding sequence is TGTGCCAGCAGCTACGGGCCAGCACAAACAGGGGAGCAGTACTTC. Protein: CASSYGPAQTGEQYF. Using reference TRBV5-6 and TRBJ2-7 for the parts outside the CDR3, the full variable domain is DAGVTQSPTHLIKTRGQQVTLRCSPKSGHDTVSWYQQALGQGPQFIFQYYEEEERQRGNFPDRFSGHQFPNYSSELNVNALLLGDSALYLCASSYGPAQTGEQYFGPGTRLTVT.

In regard to this clone: At the DNA level, this CDR3 is encoded by other sequences in the same sample as well. This rearrangement joins TRBV9 to TRBJ2-7; 12 bases fit TRBD1. After removal of 2 bases from V and 3 bases from J, the junction contained 3 bases not matched to a gene. The length of the CDR3 is 15 residues. Germline V gene data show CDR1 as SGDLS and CDR2 as YYNGEE. CDR3 amino acids: CASSVGTGGGYEQYF. For the CDR3, the DNA is TGTGCCAGCAGCGTCGGGACAGGGGGCGGCTACGAGCAGTACTTC.

This chain joins TRBV2 and TRBJ2-3; 13 bases line up with TRBD2. The CDR3 has 18 amino acids. The V gene end was trimmed by 6 bases and the J gene end by 2 bases; junction bases not matched to a gene: 11. The germline gives CDR1 SNHLY, CDR2 FYNNEI. The CDR3 DNA sequence: TGTGCCAGCAGCGGGGCGGGACTAGCGGGGCCCTACACAGATACGCAGTATTTT. This codes for CASSGAGLAGPYTDTQYF.